In this sample, the clone carrying this T cell receptor (beta chain) turned up once. Its antigen is not known. Time point in this sample: blood from clinic visit 5 months post-surgery; TSC patient then seizure free. Sequencing was limited to surgery cases with top T cell transcript signatures in brain tissue. V trimming: 2 bases; J trimming: 5 bases; junction bases outside the gene matches: 5. The germline V gene has CDR1 KGHSH and CDR2 LQKENI. The CDR3 consists of 14 residues. This sample is part of a study of brain T cells in children with intractable seizures. The study's findings and limits: Viral specificity was inferred only from CDR3 similarity; HCMV serostatus was unknown.

The assay was immunoSEQ multiplex PCR, and TCRdb's table has in-frame clones only and misses some. This table has around 340,000 clones, 85% to 95% appearing once. The chain is built from TRBV18 and TRBJ1-2, with 7 positions matching TRBD1. This TCR came from a boy younger than two with tuberous sclerosis and intractable seizures. This sample comprised peripheral blood, obtained roughly 5 months after surgery. The CDR3 reads CASSPGTAEYGYTF. DNA for the CDR3: TGTGCCAGCTCACCAGGGACAGCCGAGTATGGCTACACCTTC.